The 30 T cell receptor beta chains below come from one sample, sequenced in a study of T cells after yellow fever vaccination. TCRdb independently ran MiXCR on the 5' RACE reads; one entry per CDR3 protein. The sample includes nearly 300,000 distinct CDR3 sequences, around 9.3% seen only once; the top ten take around 3.1%. Sequences were derived from CD4+ T cells sorted from PBMCs, sampled 5 days after the yellow fever booster vaccination. These receptors originate from a man younger than 35 who received the YFV17D yellow fever vaccine.

This clonotype showed up just a few times. The CDR3 protein is CASSPVREANSPLHF. CDR3 bases: TGTGCCAGCAGTCCCGTCAGGGAGGCGAATTCACCCCTCCACTTT. This chain joins TRBV28 and TRBJ1-6; TRBD1 might be the D (5 bases). CDR1 is MDHEN and CDR2 is SYDVKM in the germline V gene. There are 15 residues in the CDR3. V was clipped by 5 bases and J by 7 bases, with 15 bases between them.

The rearrangement uses TRBV7-2 and TRBJ2-7, with a tentative D call TRBD1 (6 bases). Per germline, CDR1 SGHTA and CDR2 FQGNSA. V lost 3 bases to trimming and J lost 3 bases, with 15 bases between them. CDR3 length: 15 amino acids. CDR3 DNA sequence: TGTGCCAGCAGCTTCCAGGGGCTAGCCCACTACGAGCAGTACTTC. It codes for CASSFQGLAHYEQYF.

Many counts were recorded for this clonotype. The chain combines TRBV5-1 with TRBJ2-3; TRBD1 matches 7 bases. This CDR3 contains 13 residues. Germline V CDR1 and CDR2: SGHRS, YFSETQ. V trimming: 5 bases; J trimming: 3 bases; junction bases outside the gene matches: 3. CDR3 residues: CASRRGQTDTQYF. The CDR3 nucleotides are TGCGCCAGCAGGAGGGGACAGACAGATACGCAGTATTTT. Full variable domain (missing parts from reference TRBV5-1 and TRBJ2-3): KAGVTQTPRYLIKTRGQQVTLSCSPISGHRSVSWYQQTPGQGLQFLFEYFSETQRNKGNFPGRFSGRQFSNSRSEMNVSTLELGDSALYLCASRRGQTDTQYFGPGTRLTVL.

The chain carries TRBV20-1 and TRBJ2-3, with TRBD2 matching over 9 bases. There are 16 residues in the CDR3. V lost 1 base, J lost 0 bases, and 5 bases stayed unmatched. The germline gives CDR1 DFQATT, CDR2 SNEGSKA (reference sequence). The CDR3 spells CSARAPSGKSTDTQYF. CDR3 nucleotides: TGCAGTGCTAGAGCTCCTAGCGGGAAGAGCACAGATACGCAGTATTTT.

The chain employs TRBV6-5 and TRBJ1-4; the D is unclear. V shed 3 bases and J shed 7 bases, with 15 bases lying between them. Germline CDR1 reads MNHEY; CDR2 reads SVGAGI. CDR3 length: 15 residues. DNA of the CDR3: TGTGCCAGCAGTTATGGACTGATGGGGAGTGAAAAACTGTTTTTT. It is translated as CASSYGLMGSEKLFF.

This clonotype was found a few times. The chain combines TRBV9 with TRBJ2-3; 9 nucleotides line up with TRBD2. Looked up from germline, CDR1 is SGDLS and CDR2 is YYNGEE. J gave up 6 bases and V 4 bases, and 9 bases lay outside the gene matches. The CDR3 is 15 amino acids. In DNA form, the CDR3 reads TGTGCCAGCAGCCCGACGGGCGGGGGGGCGGATACGCAGTATTTT. As protein: CASSPTGGGADTQYF.

This clonotype was detected only a few times. The chain couples TRBV9 to TRBJ1-2, with D perhaps matching TRBD1 (5 bases). Germline CDR1 is SGDLS and CDR2 is YYNGEE. The CDR3 extends over 17 amino acids. With 0 bases removed from V and 2 bases from J, the gap between germline ends came to 17 bases. Written as DNA, the CDR3 is TGTGCCAGCAGCGTAGAGGGGCCGGAGGCAACCAACTATGGCTACACCTTC. This gives the protein CASSVEGPEATNYGYTF.

This clonotype has at least ten counts. This sequence joins TRBV7-6 and TRBJ2-3; tentatively, D is TRBD2 (5 bases). The CDR3 is made up of 12 amino acids. V was clipped by 5 bases and J by 3 bases, with 6 bases between them. CDR1 is SGHVS, CDR2 FNYEAQ, per germline. The CDR3 DNA follows: TGTGCCAGCAGCCGGGGTACAGATACGCAGTATTTT. Translated: CASSRGTDTQYF.

At least ten counts were recorded for this clonotype. The chain employs TRBV11-2 and TRBJ2-1; TRBD1 matches at 8 bases. V lost 5 bases and J lost 2; bases outside the gene matches: 5. Germline V gene sequence: CDR1 SGHAT, CDR2 FQNNGV. This CDR3 comprises 15 residues. CDR3: CASSPRQGPYNEQFF. The CDR3 DNA reads as TGTGCCAGCAGCCCTCGACAGGGGCCCTACAATGAGCAGTTCTTC.

In this sample, this clonotype turned up a few times. The J gene is TRBJ2-2, the V gene TRBV7-2; no clear D gene. The V gene lost 3 bases and the J gene lost 4 bases, with 9 bases spanning the gap. Germline CDR1 SGHTA, CDR2 FQGNSA. The CDR3 sequence is 14 residues long. The DNA of the CDR3 is TGTGCCAGCAGCTTCGTCCGGGCCACCGGGGAGCTGTTTTTT. Encoded protein: CASSFVRATGELFF.

This clonotype was seen ten or more times. The chain couples TRBV24-1 to TRBJ2-1; D possibly corresponds to TRBD2 (5 bases). The CDR3 runs 12 residues. Trimming took off 9 bases at V and 7 bases at J, with 12 bases between the two ends. Germline V CDR1 and CDR2: KGHDR, SFDVKD. The DNA of the CDR3 is TGTGCCACCGGAGGAACGCCGAATGAGCAGTTCTTC. The encoded protein is CATGGTPNEQFF.

This clonotype was recorded many times. The chain is built from TRBV27 and TRBJ1-1; D is unresolved. This CDR3 region has 14 residues. Trimming removed 3 bases from V and 1 base from J, with 9 bases in between. Germline CDR1 reads MNHEY; CDR2 reads SMNVEV (reference sequence). CDR3 nucleotide sequence: TGTGCCAGCAGTTTGCGGCGGGAGAACACTGAAGCTTTCTTT. Translation: CASSLRRENTEAFF.

The V gene is TRBV27, the J gene TRBJ2-1; D unresolved. Deletions cut 1 base from V and 9 bases from J, with 16 bases between. Germline V gene sequence: CDR1 MNHEY, CDR2 SMNVEV (reference sequence). The CDR3 runs 15 residues. The CDR3, as DNA: TGTGCCAGCAGTTTATACCCCCTGCCACGAAGTGAGCAGTTCTTC. Its translation is CASSLYPLPRSEQFF.

This clonotype was observed a handful of times. The junction shows a germline mismatch at one end, possibly a read error. The chain uses TRBV4-2 and TRBJ1-3, with D tentatively TRBD1 (6 bases). The CDR3 consists of 12 residues. Per germline, CDR1 LGHNA and CDR2 YNFKEQ. CDR3 nucleotide sequence: TGTGCCAGCAGCCAAGACGGACAGACGGTTATCTTT. Translating it yields CASSQDGQTVIF.

This clonotype turned up a few times. CDR3 in DNA: TGTGCCAGCAGGACCTTCGGGGCGTACACTGAAGCTTTCTTT. This translates into CASRTFGAYTEAFF. The chain has TRBV12-3 or TRBV12-4 and TRBJ1-1, with D perhaps matching TRBD1 (5 bases). V was clipped by 6 bases and J by 3 bases, with 14 bases between them. The CDR3 covers 14 residues.

This clonotype was seen a few times. The J gene is TRBJ1-2, the V gene TRBV9; the match to TRBD1 covers 8 bases. After removal of 0 bases from V and 4 bases from J, the junction contained 5 bases not matched to a gene. The CDR3 is made up of 15 amino acids. CDR1 is SGDLS, CDR2 YYNGEE, per germline. CDR3 DNA sequence: TGTGCCAGCAGCGTAGGAGGGGGACAGGCCTATGGCTACACCTTC. Amino acids: CASSVGGGQAYGYTF.

In this sample, this clonotype turned up a few times. V and J are TRBV9 and TRBJ1-1; D call uncertain. From germline, CDR1 is SGDLS and CDR2 YYNGEE. Trimming removed 0 bases at V and 4 bases at J, with 10 bases between. There are 14 residues in the CDR3. The CDR3 loop is CASSVGPAGTEAFF. CDR3 nucleotide sequence: TGTGCCAGCAGCGTAGGGCCAGCGGGCACTGAAGCTTTCTTT.

This clonotype appeared many times. The chain has TRBV7-9 and TRBJ2-1, with D possibly being TRBD1 or TRBD2 (5 bases each). The CDR3 covers 16 residues. The ends were cut back, 5 bases at V and 7 bases at J, with 21 bases in the middle. Germline-derived CDR1 and CDR2 are SEHNR and FQNEAQ (reference sequence). The CDR3 is CASSRGPQGRRNEQFF. The CDR3 DNA reads as TGTGCCAGCAGCAGGGGCCCCCAGGGACGTCGGAATGAGCAGTTCTTC.

The chain has TRBV12-3 or TRBV12-4 and TRBJ2-5, with 14 bases lining up with TRBD2. This CDR3 region has 14 residues. With 6 bases clipped from V and 7 bases from J, the junction kept 4 bases outside the gene matches. The CDR3 coding sequence is TGTGCCAGCAGGCCGACTAGCGGGGGGGGGACCCAGTACTTC. Residues: CASRPTSGGGTQYF.

This clonotype was detected only a few times. The chain links TRBV5-1 to TRBJ2-3; D may be TRBD2 (5 bases). The length of the CDR3 is 14 residues. Looked up from germline, CDR1 is SGHRS and CDR2 is YFSETQ. Trimming stripped 4 bases from V and 3 bases from J, with 12 bases between. CDR3 DNA: TGCGCCAGCAGCGTGTTAGCGTGGACAGATACGCAGTATTTT. It yields the protein CASSVLAWTDTQYF.

This clonotype has only one observation. The V call is TRBV7-2, the J call TRBJ2-4, with D possibly being TRBD2 (6 bases). The germline V gene has CDR1 SGHTA and CDR2 FQGNSA. The CDR3 runs 18 residues. V lost 5 bases, J lost 1 base, and 21 bases lay in between. The CDR3 DNA sequence: TGTGCCAGCAGCCGGAGGGCCGCCCTATCGAAGGCCAAAAACATTCAGTACTTC. Its protein is CASSRRAALSKAKNIQYF. Full variable domain (rest looked up from reference TRBV7-2 and TRBJ2-4): GAGVSQSPSNKVTEKGKDVELRCDPISGHTALYWYRQSLGQGLEFLIYFQGNSAPDKSGLPSDRFSAERTGGSVSTLTIQRTQQEDSAVYLCASSRRAALSKAKNIQYFGAGTRLSVL.

The rearrangement joins TRBV10-3 to TRBJ2-7; D ambiguous. V was clipped by 8 bases and J by 0 bases, with 14 bases between them. This CDR3 comprises 14 residues. CDR1 ENHRY and CDR2 SYGVKD come from the germline V gene. The chain's CDR3 is CAIASHSSSYEQYF. The CDR3 DNA reads as TGTGCCATCGCGTCCCATTCTAGCTCCTACGAGCAGTACTTC.

This clonotype showed up many times. V and J are TRBV27 and TRBJ2-2; a weak D match, TRBD2 (6 bases). Trimming removed 6 bases at V and 0 bases at J, with 14 bases between. The CDR3 runs 16 residues. In germline, CDR1 is MNHEY, CDR2 SMNVEV (reference sequence). The CDR3 DNA is TGTGCCAGCAGAGCCCCGGGACTCTCGAACACCGGGGAGCTGTTTTTT. It codes for CASRAPGLSNTGELFF.

This clonotype has just a few counts. V usage is TRBV10-3 and J usage is TRBJ1-1, with D unresolved. Germline CDR1 ENHRY, CDR2 SYGVKD. The CDR3 is made up of 15 amino acids. V lost 0 bases to trimming and J lost 0 bases, with 8 bases between them. The CDR3 DNA reads as TGTGCCATCAGTGAGTCGACACAGCTGAACACTGAAGCTTTCTTT. Translated, it gives CAISESTQLNTEAFF.

This clonotype showed up just a few times. The chain carries TRBV4-1 and TRBJ1-1; the D is unclear. There are 13 residues in the CDR3. The V and J ends lost 0 bases and 11 bases respectively, with 13 bases between them. Per germline, CDR1 MGHRA and CDR2 YSYEKL. In nucleotides, the CDR3 is TGCGCCAGCAGCCAAGATCCGGCCTCTCGGGCTTTCTTT. It yields the protein CASSQDPASRAFF.

The chain uses TRBV6-6 and TRBJ2-7; D gene unclear. Per the germline V gene, CDR1 is MNHNY and CDR2 is SVGAGI (reference sequence). This CDR3 is 13 amino acids long. V lost 6 bases and J 0 bases, leaving 9 bases between the germline ends. CDR3 in amino acids: CASRRIPSYEQYV. The DNA for the CDR3 is TGTGCCAGCAGACGGATTCCCTCCTACGAGCAGTACGTC.

The V gene is TRBV18, the J gene TRBJ2-1; D is uncertain. The germline CDR1 and CDR2 sequences are KGHSH and LQKENI. V was trimmed by 6 bases and J by 8 bases, leaving 8 bases between them. The length of the CDR3 is 11 residues. In DNA, the CDR3 is TGTGCCAGCTCCTCGGACCATGAGCAGTTCTTC. Amino acids: CASSSDHEQFF.

The rearrangement links TRBV5-1 to TRBJ1-2, with D maybe TRBD1 (5 bases). The CDR3 spans 14 residues. Looked up from germline, CDR1 is SGHRS and CDR2 is YFSETQ. V shed 4 bases and J shed 4 bases, with 14 bases lying between them. This CDR3 is CASSRDTGGYGYTF. For the CDR3, the DNA is TGCGCCAGCAGCCGCGACACCGGGGGCTATGGCTACACCTTC.

This clonotype was counted ten times or more. The J gene is TRBJ1-3, the V gene TRBV25-1; no clear D. CDR3 length equals 14 residues. Germline V gene sequence: CDR1 MGHDK, CDR2 SYGVNS. Trimming took off 3 bases at V and 2 bases at J, with 8 bases between the two ends. CDR3 nucleotide sequence: TGTGCCAGCAGTGATTATGAAACTGGAAACACCATATATTTT. Translating it yields CASSDYETGNTIYF.

V and J are TRBV2 and TRBJ1-2; no reliable D call. Trimming removed 6 bases at V and 4 bases at J, with 15 bases between. CDR3 length equals 14 residues. Germline-derived CDR1 and CDR2 are SNHLY and FYNNEI. CDR3 bases: TGTGCCAGCAGCAACCCGACACTTCTCTATGGCTACACCTTC. Its translation: CASSNPTLLYGYTF. Drawing the rest from reference TRBV2 and TRBJ1-2, the complete variable domain is EPEVTQTPSHQVTQMGQEVILRCVPISNHLYFYWYRQILGQKVEFLVSFYNNEISEKSEIFDDQFSVERPDGSNFTLKIRSTKLEDSAMYFCASSNPTLLYGYTFGSGTRLTVV.